The text below deals with one T cell receptor beta chain. What it binds is not known. Assay used: immunoSEQ multiplex PCR; TCRdb lists only in-frame clones, some missing. The sample has 150,000 to 200,000 clones, about four fifths seen once; the top ten hold about 2.1%. The sample comes from a study of cytotoxic CD8 clonotypes in ibrutinib-treated CLL. Study as a whole: Productive templates per sample averaged approximately 250,000; productive rearrangements, about 89,000.

Broader study findings: Treatment saw public clonotypes, which were uncommon, either contract or stay stable. Having risen at ibrutinib response, clonality had fallen back toward baseline by progression. Clonality at baseline surpassed age-matched healthy donors and tracked circulating CD8+ T-cell counts.

This sequence was found in a human donor with chronic lymphocytic leukemia. Material: PBMCs, obtained after 12 months of ibrutinib treatment.

The DNA of the CDR3 is TGTGCCAGCGGGACTCTTTCCGGCTCCTACAATGAGCAGTTCTTC. It is translated as CASGTLSGSYNEQFF. The chain links TRBV11-2 to TRBJ2-1, with D perhaps matching TRBD2 (6 bases). V lost 8 bases and J lost 0, with 14 bases in between. The CDR3 runs to 15 residues. Germline V CDR1 and CDR2: SGHAT, FQNNGV.